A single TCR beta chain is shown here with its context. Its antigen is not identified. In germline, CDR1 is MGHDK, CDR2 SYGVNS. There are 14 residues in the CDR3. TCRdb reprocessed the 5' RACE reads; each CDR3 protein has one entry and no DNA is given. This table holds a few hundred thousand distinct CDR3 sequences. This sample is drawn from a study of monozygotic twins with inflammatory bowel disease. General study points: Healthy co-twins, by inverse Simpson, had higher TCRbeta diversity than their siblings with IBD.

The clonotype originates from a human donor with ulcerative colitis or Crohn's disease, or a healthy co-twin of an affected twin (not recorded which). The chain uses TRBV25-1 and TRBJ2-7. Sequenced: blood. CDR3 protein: CASSEYMGTYEQYF.